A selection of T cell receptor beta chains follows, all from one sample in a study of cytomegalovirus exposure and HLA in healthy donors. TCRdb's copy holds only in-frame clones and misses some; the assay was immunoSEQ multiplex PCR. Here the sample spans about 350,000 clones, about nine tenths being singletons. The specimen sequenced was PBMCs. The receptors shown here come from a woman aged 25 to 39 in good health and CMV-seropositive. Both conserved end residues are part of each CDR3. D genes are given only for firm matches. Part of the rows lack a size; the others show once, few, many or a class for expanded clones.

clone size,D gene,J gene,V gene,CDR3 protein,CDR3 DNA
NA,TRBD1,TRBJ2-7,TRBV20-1,CSAKTGNEQYF,TGCAGTGCGAAGACAGGGAACGAGCAGTACTTC
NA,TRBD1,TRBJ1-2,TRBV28,CASSWRDRVNYGYTF,TGTGCCAGCAGTTGGCGGGACAGGGTGAACTATGGCTACACCTTC
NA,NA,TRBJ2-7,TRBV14,CASSQISYEQYF,TGTGCCAGCAGTCAAATATCCTACGAGCAGTACTTC
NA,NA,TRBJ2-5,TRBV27,CASSREYQETQYF,TGTGCCAGCTCAAGAGAGTACCAAGAGACCCAGTACTTC
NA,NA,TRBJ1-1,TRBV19,CASSVRSGAIMNTEAFF,TGTGCCAGTAGTGTCCGATCAGGGGCCATAATGAACACTGAAGCTTTCTTT
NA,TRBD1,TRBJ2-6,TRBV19,CASSIGTGRSGANVLTF,TGTGCCAGTAGTATAGGGACAGGCCGCTCTGGGGCCAACGTCCTGACTTTC
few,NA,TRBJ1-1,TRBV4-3,CASSQDSRGPAEAFF,TGCGCCAGCAGCCAAGATTCTCGGGGTCCCGCTGAAGCTTTCTTT
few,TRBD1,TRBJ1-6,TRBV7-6,CASSLGTGFNSPLHF,TGTGCCAGCAGCTTAGGGACAGGGTTTAATTCACCCCTCCACTTT
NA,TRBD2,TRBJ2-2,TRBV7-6,CASSSPSGGAVGELFF,TGTGCCAGCAGCTCCCCTAGCGGGGGGGCGGTCGGGGAGCTGTTTTTT
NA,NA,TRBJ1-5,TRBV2,CASSEGQFSDQPQHF,TGTGCCAGCAGTGAAGGACAGTTTTCGGATCAGCCCCAGCATTTT
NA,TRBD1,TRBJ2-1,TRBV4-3,CASSQGTSGQGSYNEQFF,TGCGCCAGCAGCCAAGGAACGTCGGGACAGGGGTCCTACAATGAGCAGTTCTTC
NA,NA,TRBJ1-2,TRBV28,CASRKGHGSYGYTF,TGTGCCAGCAGGAAGGGACACGGGTCCTATGGCTACACCTTC
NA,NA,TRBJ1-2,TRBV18,CASSPLRGSYGYTF,TGTGCCAGCTCACCGCTTCGGGGGTCCTATGGCTACACCTTC
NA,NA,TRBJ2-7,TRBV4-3,CASSQARAYEQYF,TGCGCCAGCAGCCAAGCCAGGGCCTACGAGCAGTACTTC
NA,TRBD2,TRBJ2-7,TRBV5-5,CASSGTSGRLYEQYF,TGTGCCAGCAGCGGGACTAGCGGGAGGCTCTACGAGCAGTACTTC
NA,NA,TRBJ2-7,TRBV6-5,CASSYRSSYEQYF,TGTGCCAGCAGTTACCGCTCGTCCTACGAGCAGTACTTC
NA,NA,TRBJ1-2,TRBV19,CARFTMPGRIGYTF,TGTGCCAGGTTCACGATGCCGGGACGGATCGGCTACACCTTC
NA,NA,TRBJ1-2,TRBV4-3,CASSQDSGSLSHYGYTF,TGCGCCAGCAGCCAAGATTCGGGCAGCCTTTCCCACTATGGCTACACCTTC
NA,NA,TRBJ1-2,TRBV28,CASSSLGRGYGGYTF,TGTGCCAGCAGTTCCCTGGGCAGGGGTTACGGTGGCTACACCTTC
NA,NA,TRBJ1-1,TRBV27,CASSSPRGTEAFF,TGTGCCAGCAGTTCCCCCCGGGGGACTGAAGCTTTCTTT
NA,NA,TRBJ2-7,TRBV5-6,CASSLTGETAYEQYF,TGTGCCAGCAGCTTGACCGGAGAGACGGCCTACGAGCAGTACTTC
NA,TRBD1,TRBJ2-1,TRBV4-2,CASSPGQLVNEQFF,TGTGCCAGCAGCCCGGGACAGCTGGTAAATGAGCAGTTCTTC
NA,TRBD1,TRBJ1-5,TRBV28,CASSTGDRGQDSNQPQHF,TGTGCCAGCAGTACGGGGGACAGGGGGCAAGACAGCAATCAGCCCCAGCATTTT
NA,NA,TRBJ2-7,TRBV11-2,CASSLAPRDSSYSYEQYF,TGTGCCAGCAGCTTAGCCCCAAGGGACTCCTCTTACTCCTACGAGCAGTACTTC
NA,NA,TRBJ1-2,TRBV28,CASSAPGRRIYGYTF,TGTGCCAGCAGTGCTCCGGGACGGAGGATCTATGGCTACACCTTC
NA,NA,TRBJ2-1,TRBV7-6,CASSMDYNSYNEQFF,TGTGCCAGCAGCATGGACTATAACTCCTACAATGAGCAGTTCTTC
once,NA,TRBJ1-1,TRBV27,CASSPTRMNTEAFF,TGTGCCAGCAGCCCCACAAGGATGAACACTGAAGCTTTCTTT
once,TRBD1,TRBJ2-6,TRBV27,CASSSPGQDSGANVLTF,TGTGCCAGCAGTTCCCCGGGACAGGACTCTGGGGCCAACGTCCTGACTTTC
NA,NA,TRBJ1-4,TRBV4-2,CASSPTRQNEKLFF,TGTGCCAGCAGCCCCACCCGACAGAATGAAAAACTGTTTTTT
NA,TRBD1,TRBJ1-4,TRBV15,CATRWEQGANKLFF,TGTGCCACCCGGTGGGAACAGGGGGCGAACAAACTGTTTTTT
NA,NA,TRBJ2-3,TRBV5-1,CASSLFVTDTQYF,TGCGCCAGCAGCTTGTTTGTCACAGATACGCAGTATTTT
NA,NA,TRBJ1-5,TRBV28,CASRGAYSNQPQHF,TGTGCCAGCAGGGGGGCTTATAGCAATCAGCCCCAGCATTTT
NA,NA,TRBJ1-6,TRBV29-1,CSLIHSPLHF,TGCAGCCTCATTCATTCACCCCTCCACTTT
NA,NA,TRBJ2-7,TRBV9,CASSNQGVEQYF,TGTGCCAGCAGCAACCAGGGTGTCGAGCAGTACTTC
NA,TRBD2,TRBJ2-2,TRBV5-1,CASSLELGSRLAGGYTGELFF,TGCGCCAGCAGCTTGGAGTTAGGGAGTCGGCTAGCGGGGGGCTACACCGGGGAGCTGTTTTTT
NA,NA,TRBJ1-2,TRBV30,CAWSGGFTYGYTF,TGTGCCTGGAGTGGGGGGTTCACCTATGGCTACACCTTC
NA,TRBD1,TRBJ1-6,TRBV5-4,CASRTPGTGFSPLHF,TGTGCCAGCCGCACCCCCGGGACAGGGTTTTCACCCCTCCACTTT
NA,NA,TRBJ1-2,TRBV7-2,CASSSGLGMGGYTF,TGTGCCAGCAGCTCCGGACTGGGAATGGGAGGCTACACCTTC
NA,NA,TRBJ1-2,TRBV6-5,CASSKTKNYGYTF,TGTGCCAGCAGCAAGACAAAGAACTATGGCTACACCTTC
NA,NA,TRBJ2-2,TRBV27,CASSRGGTGELFF,TGTGCCAGCAGTAGAGGGGGTACCGGGGAGCTGTTTTTT
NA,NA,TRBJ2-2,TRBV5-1,CASSSQGSRGELFF,TGCGCCAGCAGCTCGCAGGGGTCGAGAGGGGAGCTGTTTTTT
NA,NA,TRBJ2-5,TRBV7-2,CASSEEGETQYF,TGTGCCAGCAGCGAAGAGGGAGAGACCCAGTACTTC
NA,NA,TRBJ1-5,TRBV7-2,CASSSQGSQPQHF,TGTGCCAGCAGCTCACAGGGAAGTCAGCCCCAGCATTTT
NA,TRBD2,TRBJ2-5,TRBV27,CASSFRGLAGGSRQETQYF,TGTGCCAGCAGTTTCCGCGGACTAGCGGGGGGCAGCCGACAAGAGACCCAGTACTTC
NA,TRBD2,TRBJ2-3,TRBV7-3,CASSLGLGGSTDTQYF,TGTGCCAGCAGCTTAGGTTTGGGAGGGAGCACAGATACGCAGTATTTT
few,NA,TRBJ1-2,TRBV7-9,CASSLGGALDYGYTF,TGTGCCAGCAGCTTAGGGGGGGCTTTGGACTATGGCTACACCTTC